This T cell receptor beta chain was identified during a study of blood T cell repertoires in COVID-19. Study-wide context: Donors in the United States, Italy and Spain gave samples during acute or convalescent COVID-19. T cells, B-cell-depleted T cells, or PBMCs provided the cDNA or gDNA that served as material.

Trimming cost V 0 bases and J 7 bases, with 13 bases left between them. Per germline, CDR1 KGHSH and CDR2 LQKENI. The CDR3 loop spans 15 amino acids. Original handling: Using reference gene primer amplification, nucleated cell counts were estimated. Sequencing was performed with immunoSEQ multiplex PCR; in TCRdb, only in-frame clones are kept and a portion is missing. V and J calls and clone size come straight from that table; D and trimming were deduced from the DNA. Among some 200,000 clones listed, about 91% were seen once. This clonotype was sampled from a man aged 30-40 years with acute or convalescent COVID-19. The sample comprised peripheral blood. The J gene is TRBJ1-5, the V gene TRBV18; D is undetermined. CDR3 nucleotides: TGTGCCAGCTCACCACCGGGCGGGTTCCACCAGCCCCAGCATTTT. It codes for CASSPPGGFHQPQHF.